This T cell receptor beta chain was identified in a study of shared clonotypes between healthy human individuals (TCRdb year 2020). Notes on the research overall: The cohort comprised two women and a few men aged 18 to 49 years. For each donor, CD4 naive and CD4 memory were each given three plates, CD8 naive was given two plates, and CD8 memory was given one plate. To estimate repertoire size and how much clonotype sharing occurs between individuals, the study deeply sequenced the blood TCR repertoires of roughly 5 healthy adults. To increase sequencing depth and limit assay-specific biases, TCR repertoire library preparation and sequencing were carried out by different laboratories using diverse techniques. Each donor's leukapheresis produced roughly between roughly 0.94 and 9.5 billion PBMCs.

Findings and caveats that apply to the study as a whole: Even with the large sequencing depth, rarefaction of the sorted-subset datasets indicated that sequencing was incomplete. Because the study included only a small number of donors, the genetic and exposure-history diversity represented was limited. Across a handful of donors, approximately 5% of naive CD4, roughly 3.8% of naive CD8, under 2.5% of memory CD4, and 0.4% of memory CD8 clonotypes were shared. Larger estimated clonotype richness was generally found for naive subsets than for memory subsets. Sampling was limited to blood, and TCR repertoires in tissue likely differ from TCR repertoires in blood. Compared with non-shared clonotypes, the clonotypes found in all four sorted-subset donors had higher generation probabilities. Pairwise subsampling indicated that sequencing depth was expected to affect the degree of clonotype sharing among donors.

About this clone: It has no known antigen specificity. The sample holds no much larger clone one base away, and base qualities are not on file.

The junction carries 6 bases between V and J, which are trimmed by 4 bases and 1 base respectively. From a lookup of the germline V gene, CDR1 and CDR2 are MNHEY and SVGAGI. Taken from cysteine to phenylalanine, the CDR3 has 13 residues. Of all the DNA, just the CDR3 is kept, 39 bases in frame from base 1. TCR CDR3 regions were amplified from genomic DNA by multiplex PCR using the deep immunoSEQ assay. Genomic DNA extracted from each cell subset was distributed evenly over all wells of several immunoSEQ 96-well plates, and each plate served as one replicate. For sorted subsets, approximately 210 ng of genomic DNA, equivalent to 25,000 to 35,000 T cell genomes, went into each replicate PCR. The purified libraries were quantified using a Qubit 3.0 fluorometer, sized with a Bioanalyzer 2100, and then quantified again using the KAPA Library Quantification kit. A separate single-read 150-cycle Illumina NextSeq 550 flow cell was used to sequence each immunoSEQ 96-well plate. The authors processed their data as follows. Because only junctional sequences without quality scores were contained in the immunoSEQ output, filtering matching that applied to full-length reads could not be performed. To assign V/J genes and CDR3, sequences were annotated using PyIR, a Python wrapper for IgBLAST v1.9, with IMGT germline references. Reads were removed for weak V/J assignments (E-value above 1e-6), missing CDR3, stop codons, out-of-frame junctions, or ambiguous translated residues. V3J clonotypes were defined as sequences sharing an identical inferred V gene, J gene, and CDR3 amino acid sequence. Percentage overlap between repertoires was calculated by dividing the number of shared unique clonotypes by the size of the smaller repertoire. Repertoire richness was assessed with RTK rarefaction, the Chao1 estimator, and Recon v2.1 estimates of unobserved clonotypes. OLGA was used to compute generation probabilities for all TCRbeta clonotypes that the gDNA method yielded from a handful of donors. Here the immuneACCESS table is served through TCRdb, limited to in-frame sequences with V and J called. Missing clones are a known gap in these copies; in checked studies unresolved V genes cover under half, and the rest lacks a known reason. The V and J calls and the clone size are those of that table, but D and trimming were determined from the DNA. This sample lists about 2.1 million clones; approximately 94% were detected once. The top ten hold roughly 1.8% of the sample.

For the CD8 naive samples, CD45RO-negative cells were positively selected for CCR7, yielding a CD45RA+CCR7+ population from which TemRA cells were excluded. The donors were healthy, HIV-negative adults who had no recently reported acute infections or vaccinations. All donors were Caucasian adults living in Nashville, Tennessee, USA. Blood was obtained by leukapheresis, after which PBMCs were separated by Ficoll-Histopaque density gradient centrifugation and cryopreserved in liquid nitrogen vapor phase. Analytical flow cytometry was used to check the purity and quantity of each magnetically sorted T cell population. Genomic DNA was isolated from each sorted fraction and quantified by UV absorbance on a Nanodrop 2000c.

The sequenced material came from naive CD8+ T cells from PBMCs. This specimen's cell subset or site label, per the study, means: CD45RA+CCR7+. The receptor was isolated from a man aged 18 to 29 in good health. Some clones in this sample may be carry-over from other donors' samples. The chain links TRBV6-5 with TRBJ2-3; the D gene lacks a confident call. The CDR3 protein: CASSLRGTDTQYF. The base sequence is TGTGCCAGCAGTTTACGGGGCACAGATACGCAGTATTTT.